The 5 T cell receptor beta chains listed next were all sequenced from one sample in a study of blood T cell repertoires in COVID-19. Sequenced by immunoSEQ multiplex PCR; TCRdb stores in-frame clones only, minus some. There are around 310,000 clones in the sample; roughly 90% occur only once, and more than 9% lies in the top ten. Input material: PBMCs or T cells enriched from blood (not recorded which). Receptor source: a woman under 40 who had recovered from COVID-19.

V usage is TRBV4-2 and J usage is TRBJ2-1; 7 positions match TRBD2. This CDR3 is 17 amino acids long. V was pared by 0 bases and J by 4 bases, with 9 bases of the junction left unmatched. Germline V CDR1 and CDR2: LGHNA, YNFKEQ. CDR3 sequence reads: CASSQEGTVAGYNEQFF. For the CDR3, the DNA is TGTGCCAGCAGCCAAGAAGGTACGGTAGCGGGTTACAATGAGCAGTTCTTC.

This clone was seen only once. The V and J genes are TRBV10-3 and TRBJ1-3; unclear D gene. Germline assignment: CDR1 ENHRY and CDR2 SYGVKD. Trimming left V 10 bases short and J 0 bases short, with 7 bases between. The CDR3 loop spans 12 amino acids. CDR3: CATGDSGNTIYF. The CDR3 DNA sequence: TGTGCCACCGGGGACTCTGGAAACACCATATATTTT.

The chain combines TRBV2 with TRBJ2-7; TRBD2 matches 10 bases. In germline, CDR1 is SNHLY, CDR2 FYNNEI. Germline trimming cut 3 bases from V and 7 bases from J; bases unmatched to any gene: 3. CDR3 size: 13 residues. CDR3: CASSEQAGGEQYF. The DNA of the CDR3 is TGTGCCAGCAGTGAGCAAGCGGGAGGGGAGCAGTACTTC.

The DNA of the CDR3 is TGCGCCAGCAGCTACGACAGGTTGAACACTGAAGCTTTCTTT. Protein: CASSYDRLNTEAFF. This chain connects TRBV5-1 to TRBJ1-1; D possibly corresponds to TRBD1 (6 bases). V lost 3 bases to trimming and J lost 0 bases, with 9 bases between them. CDR3 length: 14 amino acids. CDR1 and CDR2 (germline): SGHRS, YFSETQ.

The chain joins TRBV12-3 or TRBV12-4 to TRBJ1-4; the D gene is possibly TRBD1 (5 bases). The CDR3 loop spans 13 amino acids. The ends were cut back, 6 bases at V and 1 base at J, with 6 bases in the middle. The CDR3 DNA reads TGTGCCAGCAGCGGACAAACTAATGAAAAACTGTTTTTT. Translating it yields CASSGQTNEKLFF.